This record looks at one T cell receptor (beta chain) sequence and its context. The antigen is not known. V gave up 5 bases and J gave up 0 bases, with 12 bases separating them. Germline CDR1 is LGHNT and CDR2 is FRNRAP. This CDR3 is 15 amino acids long. The PCR contained 60 Vbeta and 13 Jbeta primers. Repertoires were generated with immunoSEQ multiplex PCR, while TCRdb's copy carries only in-frame clones and drops some. The sample gives roughly 180,000 clones, 75% to 85% of which show up once; 2% to 3% is in the top ten. This sample is part of a study of cytomegalovirus exposure and HLA in healthy donors. Findings and caveats of the study: Later analysis indicated greater clonal expansion among HLA-associated TCR beta chains than among equally common other chains. Donors were assumed by presence/absence analyses to have roughly uniform sequencing depth. One variant, a missense change in DCLRE1C, was linked in a later analysis to TCR beta V- and J-gene trimming. The later analysis indicated that the majority of CMV-associated TCR beta chains appeared HLA-restricted.

The material sequenced was PBMCs. The TCR comes from a woman under 40 in good health and CMV-seropositive. The V and J genes are TRBV12-5 and TRBJ2-3; D gene ambiguous. CDR3 in DNA: TGTGCTAGTGGTCCCGGGTCCACTAGCACAGATACGCAGTATTTT. Protein sequence: CASGPGSTSTDTQYF.